The T cell receptor beta chain under discussion was sequenced for a study of blood T cell repertoires in COVID-19. On the study more broadly: Some COVID-19 samples were acute and others convalescent; all came from the United States, Italy and Spain.

The V end was cut by 0 bases, the J end by 10 bases, with 12 bases between. CDR1 is LGHDT and CDR2 is YNNKEL in the germline V gene (reference sequence). The CDR3 totals 13 residues. Participant ages covered about 18 to 89 years across 24 US areas. Recovered participants had two consecutive negative NP/OP PCR tests, healthcare professional clearance, or symptom resolution. Data came from immunoSEQ multiplex PCR; TCRdb stores just in-frame clones and leaves some out. The sample carries around 230,000 clones, around 89% recorded once. The chain combines TRBV3-1 (or the pseudogene TRBV3-2) with TRBJ2-5; D not resolved. Sample: PBMCs or T cells enriched from blood (not recorded which). The clonotype originates from a woman in her 30s who had recovered from COVID-19. The CDR3: CASSQDQAGDQYF. In DNA, the CDR3 is TGTGCCAGCAGCCAAGATCAAGCCGGAGACCAGTACTTC.